This T cell receptor beta chain derives from a study of blood T cell repertoires in COVID-19. Overall study: Researchers got acute and convalescent COVID-19 samples from the United States, Italy and Spain.

This CDR3 comprises 15 residues. Germline V lookup: CDR1 WNHNN, CDR2 SYGVQD (reference sequence). V lost 4 bases to trimming and J lost 0 bases, with 10 bases between them. The cohort comprised adults aged about 18 to 90 years residing in some 24 US areas. Exposed volunteers were people who met a COVID-19 case within 2 weeks before study entry. Authors' methods: Amplification of reference gene primers was used by the study to estimate nucleated cell counts. Generated by immunoSEQ multiplex PCR, the TCRdb table keeps only in-frame clones and is missing some. V and J calls and clone size are as listed in that table; D and trimming were resolved from the DNA. The sample consists of around 130,000 clones, approximately 80% of them appearing once.

Sequenced material: PBMCs or T cells enriched from blood (not recorded which). The chain recombines TRBV10-1 with TRBJ1-3; the D is unclear. The sequence came from a woman aged 18-30 years who had been exposed to COVID-19. CDR3 nucleotides: TGCGCCAGCAGTGCTGGGAGCCCCTCTGGAAACACCATATATTTT. Amino acid sequence: CASSAGSPSGNTIYF.